The 8 T cell receptor beta chains listed next were all sequenced from one sample in a study of chemoradiotherapy in HPV16-positive cancers (dated by TCRdb to 2021 to 2024). Library construction relied on the immunoSEQ multiplex PCR assay. TCRdb's version of the immuneACCESS table is confined to in-frame rearrangements and falls short of the full clone set. An unresolved V gene accounts for under half of the shortfall where checked; the remainder is of unknown origin. This sample has tens of thousands of clones in its table, and roughly nine tenths of those were observed once. The ten largest clones capture approximately 2.1% of the sample. Specimen: blood, collected from a patient who underwent chemoradiotherapy. The receptor source for this set is a human donor with HPV-associated anogenital cancer.

This chain connects TRBV4-3 to TRBJ1-1; D ambiguous. The CDR3 sequence is 14 residues long. Germline CDR1 LGHNA, CDR2 YSLEER. Deletions cut 3 bases from V and 0 bases from J, with 8 bases between. The CDR3 here is CASSHRPMNTEAFF. The CDR3 DNA sequence: TGCGCCAGCAGCCATAGACCCATGAACACTGAAGCTTTCTTT.

The chain carries TRBV2 and TRBJ1-3; no clear D. Trimming cost V 4 bases and J 1 base, with 11 bases left between them. CDR3 length equals 15 residues. Germline V gives CDR1 SNHLY, CDR2 FYNNEI. The CDR3 loop reads CASSVIGSSGNTIYF. The CDR3 DNA reads as TGTGCCAGCAGTGTTATCGGATCTTCTGGAAACACCATATATTTT.

The DNA for the CDR3 is TGTGCCAGCATGGTGGGGACAGGGAACATTCAGTACTTC. Translation gives CASMVGTGNIQYF. The chain couples TRBV7-9 to TRBJ2-4; TRBD1 aligns across 9 bases. Germline trimming cut 7 bases from V and 7 bases from J; bases unmatched to any gene: 5. The germline V gene encodes CDR1 SEHNR and CDR2 FQNEAQ (reference sequence). This CDR3 contains 13 residues. Full variable domain (missing parts from reference TRBV7-9 and TRBJ2-4): DTGVSQNPRHKITKRGQNVTFRCDPISEHNRLYWYRQTLGQGPEFLTYFQNEAQLEKSRLLSDRFSAERPKGSFSTLEIQRTEQGDSAMYLCASMVGTGNIQYFGAGTRLSVL.

This chain links TRBV6-1 with TRBJ2-3; D is unclear. CDR1 is MNHNS, CDR2 SASEGT, per germline. V was shortened by 2 bases and J by 7 bases, with 13 bases between the two germline ends. The CDR3 consists of 14 residues. CDR3 loop: CASSESPLPNTQYF. CDR3 in DNA: TGTGCCAGCAGTGAAAGCCCACTTCCGAATACGCAGTATTTT.

This clone was seen only once. This rearrangement joins TRBV20-1 to TRBJ1-2; D not resolved. V was trimmed by 4 bases and J by 14 bases, leaving 17 bases between them. This CDR3 is built from 11 residues. Germline V gives CDR1 DFQATT, CDR2 SNEGSKA (reference sequence). The CDR3 reads CSAIVRRENTF. The CDR3 DNA reads TGCAGTGCTATAGTCCGGCGGGAGAATACCTTC.

The chain uses TRBV7-2 and TRBJ2-7; no definite D call. The CDR3 totals 14 residues. Germline V gene data show CDR1 as SGHTA and CDR2 as FQGNSA. Trimming took off 3 bases at V and 4 bases at J, with 13 bases between the two ends. The CDR3 region is CASSLGSTTYEQYF. In DNA form, the CDR3 reads TGTGCCAGCAGCTTGGGCTCAACGACGTACGAGCAGTACTTC. Supplemented by reference TRBV7-2 and TRBJ2-7, the full variable domain reads GAGVSQSPSNKVTEKGKDVELRCDPISGHTALYWYRQSLGQGLEFLIYFQGNSAPDKSGLPSDRFSAERTGGSVSTLTIQRTQQEDSAVYLCASSLGSTTYEQYFGPGTRLTVT.

The rearrangement uses TRBV14 and TRBJ1-2, with D possibly matching TRBD1 (5 bases). This CDR3 comprises 14 residues. CDR1 and CDR2 (germline): SGHDN, FVKESK. The V gene lost 1 base and the J gene lost 6 bases, with 12 bases spanning the gap. This CDR3 is CASSQVRQGDGYTF. DNA for the CDR3: TGTGCCAGCAGCCAAGTAAGGCAGGGCGATGGCTACACCTTC.

The chain recombines TRBV28 with TRBJ1-1, with 9 bases identical to TRBD1. The CDR3 sequence is 14 residues long. J gave up 4 bases and V 6 bases, and 6 bases lay outside the gene matches. Germline V gene sequence: CDR1 MDHEN, CDR2 SYDVKM. CDR3 protein: CASRRDRVSTEAFF. The CDR3 nucleotides are TGTGCCAGCAGGCGGGACAGGGTTAGCACTGAAGCTTTCTTT. Based on the CDR3 plus reference TRBV28 and TRBJ1-1, the full variable domain is DVKVTQSSRYLVKRTGEKVFLECVQDMDHENMFWYRQDPGLGLRLIYFSYDVKMKEKGDIPEGYSVSREKKERFSLILESASTNQTSMYLCASRRDRVSTEAFFGQGTRLTVV.